These 7 T cell receptor beta chains were all obtained from the same sample, sequenced in a study of synovial regulatory T cells in juvenile arthritis. Generated by immunoSEQ multiplex PCR, the TCRdb table keeps only in-frame clones and is missing some. This table lists 10,000 or so clones. Sequences were obtained from Treg cells from blood. Subset noted: remaining (HLA-DR-negative) circulating blood Treg cells. These receptors all stem from a donor younger than 35 with juvenile idiopathic arthritis.

This rearrangement joins TRBV6-6 to TRBJ1-6; the TCRdb D gene call, TRBD1, has no DNA to confirm it. This CDR3 contains 16 residues. The coding DNA is unavailable. Germline V gives CDR1 MNHNY, CDR2 SVGAGI (reference sequence). The CDR3 protein is CASNFPTGGRQSPLHF.

V and J are TRBV6-5 and TRBJ1-6. Germline loops: CDR1 MNHEY, CDR2 SVGAGI. The CDR3 spans 14 residues. The record lacks a DNA sequence. The chain's CDR3 is CASSWSELHSSLHF.

The V call is TRBV7-9, the J call TRBJ2-4; the TRBD2 assignment by TCRdb is unverifiable without DNA. The CDR3 spans 16 residues. Nucleotide data are not available. Germline CDR1 SEHNR, CDR2 FQNEAQ (reference sequence). CDR3 residues: CASSQWGGRTRNIQYF.

The rearrangement uses TRBV6-5 and TRBJ2-2; TCRdb returns TRBD2, unconfirmable since there is no DNA. The germline V gene encodes CDR1 MNHEY and CDR2 SVGAGI. This CDR3 contains 16 residues. No DNA is recorded. The CDR3 region is CASSYRLAGGYGELFF.

CDR3 amino acids: CSVGREADNEQFF. V and J are TRBV29-1 and TRBJ2-1; TCRdb's D gene call, TRBD2, goes unchecked for lack of DNA. The CDR3 has 13 amino acids. Nucleotide data are not available. The germline V gene encodes CDR1 SQVTM and CDR2 ANQGSEA.

The V and J genes are TRBV5-1 and TRBJ2-7; TCRdb's D gene call, TRBD2, goes unchecked for lack of DNA. CDR1 and CDR2 (germline): SGHRS, YFSETQ. The CDR3 has 14 residues. No DNA is recorded. The CDR3 is CASRQRESINEQYF.

The CDR3 loop reads CASSTLESPPRTQYF. The chain combines TRBV19 with TRBJ2-5. The CDR3 runs 15 residues. Only the protein is on record. The germline gives CDR1 LNHDA, CDR2 SQIVND (reference sequence). The variable domain in full, with the rest retrieved from reference TRBV19 and TRBJ2-5, is DGGITQSPKYLFRKEGQNVTLSCEQNLNHDAMYWYRQDPGQGLRLIYYSQIVNDFQKGDIAEGYSVSREKKESFPLTVTSAQKNPTAFYLCASSTLESPPRTQYFGPGTRLLVL.